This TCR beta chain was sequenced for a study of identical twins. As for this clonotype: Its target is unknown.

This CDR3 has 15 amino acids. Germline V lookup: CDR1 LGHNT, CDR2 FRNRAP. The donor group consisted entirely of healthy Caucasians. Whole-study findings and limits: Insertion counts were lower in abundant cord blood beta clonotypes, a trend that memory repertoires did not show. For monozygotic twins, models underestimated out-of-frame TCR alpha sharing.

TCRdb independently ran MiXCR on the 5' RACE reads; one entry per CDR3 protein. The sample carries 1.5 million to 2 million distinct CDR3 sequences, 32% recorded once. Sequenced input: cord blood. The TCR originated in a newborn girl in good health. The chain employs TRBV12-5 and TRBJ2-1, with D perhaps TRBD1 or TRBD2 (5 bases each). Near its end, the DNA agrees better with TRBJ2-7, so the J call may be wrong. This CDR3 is CASGLDPTGRNEQYF. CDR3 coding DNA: TGTGCTAGTGGTTTGGACCCCACGGGGCGGAATGAGCAGTACTTC.